Listed below are T cell receptor beta chains from one sample, sequenced in a study of beta chain features in type 1 diabetes. Clones were sequenced by immunoSEQ multiplex PCR, and TCRdb holds only the in-frame ones, with some missing. The sample yields around 190,000 clones, approximately 13% seen once. The sample comprised central memory CD4+ T cells from blood. These TCRs come from a young woman in good health. The CDR3 runs from the conserved cysteine through the conserved F or W. D genes are given only for firm matches. Clone size, where shown, is once, few, many, or a class for clones that have expanded.

size: -; J: TRBJ2-6; D: -; V: TRBV11-3; DNA: TGTGCCAGCAGCCCCGGCCAGGGGACGAGCGGGGCCAACGTCCTGACTTTC; CDR3: CASSPGQGTSGANVLTF
size: -; J: TRBJ2-7; D: TRBD2; V: TRBV27; DNA: TGTGCCAGCAGCACAACATTGACTAGCGCCGAGCAGTACTTC; CDR3: CASSTTLTSAEQYF
size: -; J: TRBJ2-3; D: -; V: TRBV11-1; DNA: TGTGCCAGCAGCCACCCTGACAGAGGATTCCCACAGATACGCCTCCGATTT; CDR3: CASSHPDRGFPQIRLRF
size: -; J: TRBJ1-5; D: -; V: TRBV6-1; DNA: TGTGCCAGCAGTGGACAGGAGTATCAGCCCCAGCATTTT; CDR3: CASSGQEYQPQHF
size: -; J: TRBJ2-1; D: TRBD2; V: TRBV30; DNA: TGTGCCTGGAGTACATGGACTAGCGGGAGTGAAAGTGAGCAGTTCTTC; CDR3: CAWSTWTSGSESEQFF
size: -; J: TRBJ1-5; D: -; V: TRBV10-3; DNA: TGTGCCATCACCCCCTCGGGGGATCAGCCCCAGCATTTT; CDR3: CAITPSGDQPQHF
size: few; J: TRBJ1-4; D: -; V: TRBV30; DNA: TGTGCCTGGGTTGGAGCGACTAATGAAAAACTGTTTTTT; CDR3: CAWVGATNEKLFF
size: -; J: TRBJ2-1; D: -; V: TRBV4-3; DNA: TGCGCCAGCAGCCAAGAAGGTGGCGGCAATGAGCAGTTCTTC; CDR3: CASSQEGGGNEQFF
size: -; J: TRBJ1-1; D: TRBD1; V: TRBV30; DNA: TGTGCCTGGCGGACAGGGCCGAACACTGAAGCTTTCTTT; CDR3: CAWRTGPNTEAFF
size: -; J: TRBJ2-1; D: -; V: TRBV29-1; DNA: TGCAGCGTTGTCAGGGACTCTAACTACAATGAGCAGTTCTTC; CDR3: CSVVRDSNYNEQFF
size: few; J: TRBJ2-7; D: TRBD2; V: TRBV7-8; DNA: TGTGCCAGCAGCCGGACTAGCGACTACGAGCAGTACTTC; CDR3: CASSRTSDYEQYF
size: -; J: TRBJ1-1; D: -; V: TRBV6-5; DNA: TGTGCCAGCAGTGATGGGTCAGGGAGGACTGAAGCTTTCTTT; CDR3: CASSDGSGRTEAFF
size: -; J: TRBJ2-2; D: -; V: TRBV28; DNA: TGTGCCAGCAGCCAGTTGGGGGGGCGCGCCGGGGAGCTGTTTTTT; CDR3: CASSQLGGRAGELFF